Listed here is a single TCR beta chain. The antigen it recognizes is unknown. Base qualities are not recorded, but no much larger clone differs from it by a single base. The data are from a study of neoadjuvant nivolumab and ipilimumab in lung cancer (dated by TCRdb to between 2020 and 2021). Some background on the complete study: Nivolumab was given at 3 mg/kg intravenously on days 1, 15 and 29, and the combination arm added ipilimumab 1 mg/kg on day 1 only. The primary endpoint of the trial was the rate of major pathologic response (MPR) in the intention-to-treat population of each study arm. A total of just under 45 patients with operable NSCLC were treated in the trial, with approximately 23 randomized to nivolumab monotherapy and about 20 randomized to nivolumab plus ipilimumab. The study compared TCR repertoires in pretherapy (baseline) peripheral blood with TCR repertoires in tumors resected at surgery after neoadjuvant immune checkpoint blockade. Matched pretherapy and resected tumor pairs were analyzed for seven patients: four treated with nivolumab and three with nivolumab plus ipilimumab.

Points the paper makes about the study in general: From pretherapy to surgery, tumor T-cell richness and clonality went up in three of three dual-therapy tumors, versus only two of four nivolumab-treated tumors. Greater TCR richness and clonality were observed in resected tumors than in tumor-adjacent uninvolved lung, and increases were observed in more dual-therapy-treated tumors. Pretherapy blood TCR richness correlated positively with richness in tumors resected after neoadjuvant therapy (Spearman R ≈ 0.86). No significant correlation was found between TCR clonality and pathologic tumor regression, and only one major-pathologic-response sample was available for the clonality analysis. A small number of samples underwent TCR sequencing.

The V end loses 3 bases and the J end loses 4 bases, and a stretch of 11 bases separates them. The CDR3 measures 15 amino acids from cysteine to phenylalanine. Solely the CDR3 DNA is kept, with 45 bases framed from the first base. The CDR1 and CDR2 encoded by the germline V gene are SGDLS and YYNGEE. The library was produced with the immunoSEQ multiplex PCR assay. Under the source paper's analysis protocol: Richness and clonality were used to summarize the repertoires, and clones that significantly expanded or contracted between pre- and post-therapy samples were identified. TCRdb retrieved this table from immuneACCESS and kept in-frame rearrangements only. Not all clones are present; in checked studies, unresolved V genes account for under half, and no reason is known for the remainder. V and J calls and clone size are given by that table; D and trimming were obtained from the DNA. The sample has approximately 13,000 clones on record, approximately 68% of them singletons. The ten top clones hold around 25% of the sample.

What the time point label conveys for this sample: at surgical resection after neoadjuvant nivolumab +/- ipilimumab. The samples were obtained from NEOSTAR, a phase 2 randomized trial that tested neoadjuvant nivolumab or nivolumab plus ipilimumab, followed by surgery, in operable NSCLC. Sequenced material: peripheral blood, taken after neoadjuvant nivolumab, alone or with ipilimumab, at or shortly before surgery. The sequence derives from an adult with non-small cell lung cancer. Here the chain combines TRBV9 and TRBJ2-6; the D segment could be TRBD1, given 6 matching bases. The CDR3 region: CASSETGSGANVLTF. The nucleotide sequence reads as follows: TGTGCCAGCAGCGAAACAGGGTCCGGGGCCAACGTCCTGACTTTC.